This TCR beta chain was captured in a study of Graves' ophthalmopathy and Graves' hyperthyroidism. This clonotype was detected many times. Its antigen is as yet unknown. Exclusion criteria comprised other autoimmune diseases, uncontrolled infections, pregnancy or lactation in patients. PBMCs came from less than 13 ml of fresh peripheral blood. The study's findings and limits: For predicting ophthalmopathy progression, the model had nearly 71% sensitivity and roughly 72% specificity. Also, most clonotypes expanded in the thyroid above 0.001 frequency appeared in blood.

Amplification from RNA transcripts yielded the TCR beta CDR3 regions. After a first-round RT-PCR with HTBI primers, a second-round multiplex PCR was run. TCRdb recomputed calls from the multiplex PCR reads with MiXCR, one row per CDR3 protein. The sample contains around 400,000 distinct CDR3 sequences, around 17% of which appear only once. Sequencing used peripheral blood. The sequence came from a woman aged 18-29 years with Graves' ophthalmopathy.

CDR3 amino acids: CASSPNQNEQYF. The CDR3 coding sequence is TGTGCCAGCAGCCCGAATCAGAACGAGCAGTACTTC. The chain recombines TRBV11-2 with TRBJ2-7; D gene uncertain. CDR1 SGHAT and CDR2 FQNNGV come from the germline V gene. V dropped 5 bases and J dropped 5 bases, with 10 bases sitting between them. The CDR3 is 12 amino acids.